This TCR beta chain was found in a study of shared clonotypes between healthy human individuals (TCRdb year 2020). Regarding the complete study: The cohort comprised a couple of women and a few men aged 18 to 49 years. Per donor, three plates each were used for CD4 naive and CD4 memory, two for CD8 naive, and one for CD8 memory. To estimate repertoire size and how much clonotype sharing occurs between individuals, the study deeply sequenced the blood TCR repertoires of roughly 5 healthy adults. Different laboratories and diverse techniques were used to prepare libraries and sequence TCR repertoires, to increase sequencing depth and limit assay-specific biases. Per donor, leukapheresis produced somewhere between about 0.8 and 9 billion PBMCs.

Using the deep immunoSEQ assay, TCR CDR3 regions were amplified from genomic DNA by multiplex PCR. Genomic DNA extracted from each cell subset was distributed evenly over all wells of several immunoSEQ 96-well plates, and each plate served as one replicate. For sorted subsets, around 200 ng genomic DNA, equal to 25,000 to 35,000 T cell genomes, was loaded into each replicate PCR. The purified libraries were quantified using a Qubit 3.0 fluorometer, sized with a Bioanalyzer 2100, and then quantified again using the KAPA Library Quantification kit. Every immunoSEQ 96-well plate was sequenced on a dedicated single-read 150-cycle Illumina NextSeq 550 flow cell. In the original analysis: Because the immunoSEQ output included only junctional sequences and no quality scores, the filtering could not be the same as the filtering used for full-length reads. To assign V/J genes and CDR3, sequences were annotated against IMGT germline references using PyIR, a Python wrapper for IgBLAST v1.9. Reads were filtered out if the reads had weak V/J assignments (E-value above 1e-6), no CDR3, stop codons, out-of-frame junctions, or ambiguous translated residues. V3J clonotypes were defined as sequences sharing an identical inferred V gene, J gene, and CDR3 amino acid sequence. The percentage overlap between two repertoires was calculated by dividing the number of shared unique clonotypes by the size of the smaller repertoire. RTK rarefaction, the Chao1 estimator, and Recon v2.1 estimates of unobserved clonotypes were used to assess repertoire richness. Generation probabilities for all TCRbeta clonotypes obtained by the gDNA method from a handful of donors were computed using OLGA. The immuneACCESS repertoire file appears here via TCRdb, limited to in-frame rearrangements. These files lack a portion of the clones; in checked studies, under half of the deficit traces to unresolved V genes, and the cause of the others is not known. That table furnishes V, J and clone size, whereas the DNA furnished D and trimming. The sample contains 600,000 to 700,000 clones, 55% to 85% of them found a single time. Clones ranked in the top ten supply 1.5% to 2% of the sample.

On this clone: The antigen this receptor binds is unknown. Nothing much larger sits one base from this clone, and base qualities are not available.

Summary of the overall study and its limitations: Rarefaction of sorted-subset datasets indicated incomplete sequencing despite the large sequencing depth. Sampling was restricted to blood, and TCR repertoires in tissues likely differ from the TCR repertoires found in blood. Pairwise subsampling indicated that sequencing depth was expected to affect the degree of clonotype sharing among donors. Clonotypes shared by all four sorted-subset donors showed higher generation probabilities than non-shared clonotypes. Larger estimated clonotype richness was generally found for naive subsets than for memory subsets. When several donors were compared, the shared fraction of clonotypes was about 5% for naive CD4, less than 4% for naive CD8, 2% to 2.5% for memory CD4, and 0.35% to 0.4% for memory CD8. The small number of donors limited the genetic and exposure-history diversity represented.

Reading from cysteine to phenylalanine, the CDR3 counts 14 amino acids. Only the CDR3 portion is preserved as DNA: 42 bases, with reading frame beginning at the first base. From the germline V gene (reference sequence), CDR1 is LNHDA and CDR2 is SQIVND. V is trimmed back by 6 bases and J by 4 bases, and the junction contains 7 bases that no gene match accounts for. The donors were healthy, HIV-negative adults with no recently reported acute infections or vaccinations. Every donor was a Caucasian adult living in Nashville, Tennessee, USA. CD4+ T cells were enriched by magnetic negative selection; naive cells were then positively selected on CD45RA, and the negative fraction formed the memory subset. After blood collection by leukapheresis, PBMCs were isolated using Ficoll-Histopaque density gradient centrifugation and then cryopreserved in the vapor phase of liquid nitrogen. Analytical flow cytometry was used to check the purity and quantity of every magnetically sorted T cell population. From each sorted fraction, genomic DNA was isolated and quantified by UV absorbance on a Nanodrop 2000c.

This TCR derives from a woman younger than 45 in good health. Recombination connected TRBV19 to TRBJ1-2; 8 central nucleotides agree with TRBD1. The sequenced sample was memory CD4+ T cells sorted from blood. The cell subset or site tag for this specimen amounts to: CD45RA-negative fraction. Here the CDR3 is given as CASSPTGGGYGYTF. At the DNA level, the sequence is TGTGCCAGTAGCCCTACAGGGGGTGGCTATGGCTACACCTTC.